This record concerns one TCR beta chain sequence. Its matching antigen is unknown. Trimming stripped 5 bases from V and 6 bases from J, with 14 bases between. The CDR3 totals 13 residues. Germline-derived CDR1 and CDR2 are SGHTA and FQGNSA. The sample comes from a study of OX40 agonist ivuxolimab in advanced cancers. Study-level information: Hepatocellular carcinoma, melanoma, renal cell or head and neck cancer occurred in dose-escalation patients. Among those enrolled, mean age was about 60 years (range about 23 to 90) and 82.7% were male.

General study results and limits: Compared with others, partial responders at 0.1-3.0 mg/kg displayed clonal expansion among the lowest.

The repertoire was sequenced with immunoSEQ multiplex PCR; TCRdb's copy has only in-frame clones and lacks some. The table shows 71,000 or so clones, with about 88% occurring only once. The chain is built from TRBV7-2 and TRBJ2-7; D is undetermined. The sequencing used CD4+ or CD8+ T cells sorted from blood, collected in a trial of the OX40 agonist ivuxolimab. This TCR derives from an adult with an advanced solid tumor such as melanoma, head and neck, liver or kidney cancer. DNA of the CDR3: TGTGCCAGCAGCAACGGACCTTCTCTCGAGCAGTACTTC. This gives the protein CASSNGPSLEQYF.